This entry features one T cell receptor beta chain sequence. This sample is drawn from a study of graft-versus-host responses after intestinal transplantation. Study overall: Anti-thymocyte globulin was used for induction in all recipients, who then took tacrolimus and steroids for approximately 3 years.

Produced via immunoSEQ multiplex PCR; TCRdb's table is partial and in-frame only. The sample consists of over 15,000 clones, 35% to 40% of them appearing once. V dropped 5 bases and J dropped 3 bases, with 13 bases sitting between them. The CDR3 length is 14 residues. Looked up from germline, CDR1 is WSHSY and CDR2 is SAAADI. This chain links TRBV10-2 with TRBJ1-2, with a tentative D call TRBD1 (6 bases). Sequenced material: alloreactive CD4+ T cells from a mixed lymphocyte reaction culture, taken before transplantation. The sample's subset: CFSE-low proliferating T cells sorted from approximately six-day pre-transplant mixed lymphocyte reaction (GvH or HvG direction). The TCR comes from a human patient who was an organ donor for intestinal transplantation. The CDR3 DNA reads as TGCGCCAGCAGTAGAGGACAGACCGACTATGGCTACACCTTC. It is translated as CASSRGQTDYGYTF.